This T cell receptor (beta chain) is from a study of CD8+ T cells in alopecia areata. Points from the study as a whole: An increase in clonality over normal scalp was evident in lesional scalp, especially alopecia totalis/universalis.

The CDR3 has 13 amino acids. Germline CDR1 is MNHEY and CDR2 is SMNVEV (reference sequence). The V end was cut by 4 bases, the J end by 2 bases, with 8 bases between. Extracted RNA was reverse transcribed, and the resulting cDNA served as sequencing template. The repertoire was sequenced with immunoSEQ multiplex PCR; TCRdb's copy has only in-frame clones and lacks some. The sample has 20,000 to 30,000 clones, around 56% seen once. Sorting of CD4+ and CD8+ T cells was performed on PBMCs. A word on this clone: What it binds is not known.

Sequencing input: NKG2D-high CD8+ T cells sorted from blood. The rearrangement links TRBV27 to TRBJ1-2, with D possibly TRBD1 on 5 matching bases. This TCR derives from a human donor with alopecia areata. CDR3 loop: CASSWAGNYGYTF. CDR3 sequence (DNA): TGTGCCAGCAGTTGGGCAGGGAACTATGGCTACACCTTC.